These 8 T cell receptor beta chains came from one sample sequenced in a study of CD8 T cells in Susac syndrome. RNA was extracted with the RNeasy kit, and a quantity of about 0.45 to 1 ug was reverse transcribed using random hexamers. TCRdb reanalysed the immunoSEQ multiplex PCR reads using MiXCR and keeps one entry per CDR3 protein. The data show 210,000 or so distinct CDR3 sequences, with 94% seen just once and about 0.15% held by the top ten. The specimen was CD4+ T cells from PBMCs. These receptors were collected from a human donor with Susac syndrome.

The chain carries TRBV2 and TRBJ2-3; 7 bases agree with TRBD2. V lost 4 bases, J lost 6 bases, and 7 bases stayed unmatched. Germline loops: CDR1 SNHLY, CDR2 FYNNEI. This CDR3 has 14 amino acids. The CDR3 DNA reads as TGTGCCAGCAGTGTCCAGCGGGGCGAGGATACGCAGTATTTT. The encoded protein is CASSVQRGEDTQYF.

J is TRBJ2-1 and V is TRBV29-1; D is unresolved. The germline CDR1 and CDR2 sequences are SQVTM and ANQGSEA. The CDR3 is made up of 13 amino acids. V lost 7 bases, J lost 5 bases, and 15 bases lay in between. The CDR3 spells CSATRAGNNEQFF. CDR3 coding DNA: TGCAGCGCGACTCGGGCAGGAAACAATGAGCAGTTCTTC.

This chain uses TRBV10-3 with TRBJ1-5, with D hard to call. Deletions cut 0 bases from V and 1 base from J, with 10 bases between. The germline CDR1 and CDR2 sequences are ENHRY and SYGVKD. The CDR3 is made up of 16 amino acids. The CDR3 here is CAISESDRGSNQPQHF. As DNA, the CDR3 is TGTGCCATCAGTGAGTCGGATAGAGGGAGCAATCAGCCCCAGCATTTT.

The J gene is TRBJ2-2, the V gene TRBV7-6; 12 nucleotides align to TRBD1. Unmatched junction bases numbered 4, after V lost 3 bases and J lost 5 bases. The CDR3 runs 16 residues. Per the germline V gene, CDR1 is SGHVS and CDR2 is FNYEAQ. CDR3 amino acids: CASSFGTGGLTGELFF. The CDR3 DNA follows: TGTGCCAGCAGCTTCGGGACAGGGGGCCTAACCGGGGAGCTGTTTTTT.

CDR3 nucleotide sequence: TGTGCCAGCAGCCCAACCGGCGGCCACTCATTCGATGGCTACACCTTC. Translation: CASSPTGGHSFDGYTF. The rearrangement links TRBV7-9 to TRBJ1-2; D remains unclear. V was shortened by 5 bases and J by 6 bases, with 22 bases between the two germline ends. Per the germline V gene, CDR1 is SEHNR and CDR2 is FQNEAQ (reference sequence). The CDR3 is made up of 16 amino acids.

The rearrangement uses TRBV30 and TRBJ1-3; D gene ambiguous. V lost 5 bases, J lost 0 bases, and 5 bases lay in between. This CDR3 region has 12 residues. Germline V gene sequence: CDR1 GTSNPN, CDR2 SVGIG (reference sequence). CDR3 nucleotides: TGTGCCTGGTCTATCTCTGGAAACACCATATATTTT. This gives the protein CAWSISGNTIYF.

This sequence joins TRBV19 and TRBJ1-1; D remains unclear. Per germline, CDR1 LNHDA and CDR2 SQIVND (reference sequence). This CDR3 has 14 residues. Trimming took off 9 bases at V and 4 bases at J, with 18 bases between the two ends. The CDR3 region is CASVRAPLGTEAFF. CDR3 DNA sequence: TGTGCCAGCGTGAGGGCCCCCTTGGGCACTGAAGCTTTCTTT.

The chain recombines TRBV12-3 or TRBV12-4 with TRBJ2-3; D ambiguous. The CDR3 covers 15 residues. V was cut by 2 bases and J by 3 bases, with 12 bases left in between. The CDR3 sequence: CASSLSSLGTDTQYF. In DNA, the CDR3 is TGTGCCAGCAGTTTAAGTTCTCTGGGTACAGATACGCAGTATTTT.